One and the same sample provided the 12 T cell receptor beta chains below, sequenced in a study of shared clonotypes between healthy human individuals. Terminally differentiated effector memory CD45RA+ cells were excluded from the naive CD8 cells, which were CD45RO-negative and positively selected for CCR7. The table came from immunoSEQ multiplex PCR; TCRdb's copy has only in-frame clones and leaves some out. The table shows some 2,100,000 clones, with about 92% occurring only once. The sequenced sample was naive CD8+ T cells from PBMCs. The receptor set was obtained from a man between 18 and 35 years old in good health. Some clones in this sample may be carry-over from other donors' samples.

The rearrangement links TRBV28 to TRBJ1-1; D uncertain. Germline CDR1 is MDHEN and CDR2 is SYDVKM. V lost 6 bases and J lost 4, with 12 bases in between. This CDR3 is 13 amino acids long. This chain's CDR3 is CASSPPFPTEAFF. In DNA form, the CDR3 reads TGTGCCAGCAGCCCCCCGTTCCCCACTGAAGCTTTCTTT.

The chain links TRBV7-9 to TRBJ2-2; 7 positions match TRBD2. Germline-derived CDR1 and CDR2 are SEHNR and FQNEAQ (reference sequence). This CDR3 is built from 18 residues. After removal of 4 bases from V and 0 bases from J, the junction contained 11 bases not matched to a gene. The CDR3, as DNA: TGTGCCAGCAGCTCCCAGCTAGCGGACTACGCGAACACCGGGGAGCTGTTTTTT. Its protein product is CASSSQLADYANTGELFF.

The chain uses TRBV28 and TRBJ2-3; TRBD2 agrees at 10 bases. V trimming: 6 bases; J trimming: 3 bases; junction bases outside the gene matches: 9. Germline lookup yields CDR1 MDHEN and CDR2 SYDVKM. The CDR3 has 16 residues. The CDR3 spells CASSQRPGLATDTQYF. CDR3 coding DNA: TGTGCCAGCAGCCAGCGACCGGGACTAGCGACAGATACGCAGTATTTT.

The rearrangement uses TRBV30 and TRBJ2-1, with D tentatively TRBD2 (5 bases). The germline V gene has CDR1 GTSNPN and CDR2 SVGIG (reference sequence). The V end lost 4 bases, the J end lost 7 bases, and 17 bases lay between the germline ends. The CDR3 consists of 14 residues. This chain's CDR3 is CAWNERRGLNEQFF. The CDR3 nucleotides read TGTGCCTGGAACGAACGGAGAGGGTTAAATGAGCAGTTCTTC.

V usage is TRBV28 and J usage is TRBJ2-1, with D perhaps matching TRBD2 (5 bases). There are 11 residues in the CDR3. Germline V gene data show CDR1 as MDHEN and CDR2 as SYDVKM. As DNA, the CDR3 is TGTGCAACCAGCCTCGGGGTAAAAAAGTTCTTC. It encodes CATSLGVKKFF.

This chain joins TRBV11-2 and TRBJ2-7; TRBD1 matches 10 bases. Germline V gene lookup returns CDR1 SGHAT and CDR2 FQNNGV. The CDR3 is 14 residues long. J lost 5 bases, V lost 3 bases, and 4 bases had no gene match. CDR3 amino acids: CASSFRDRGHEQYF. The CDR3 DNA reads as TGTGCCAGCAGCTTCCGGGACAGGGGTCACGAGCAGTACTTC. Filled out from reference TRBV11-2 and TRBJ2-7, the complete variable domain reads EAGVAQSPRYKIIEKRQSVAFWCNPISGHATLYWYQQILGQGPKLLIQFQNNGVVDDSQLPKDRFSAERLKGVDSTLKIQPAKLEDSAVYLCASSFRDRGHEQYFGPGTRLTVT.

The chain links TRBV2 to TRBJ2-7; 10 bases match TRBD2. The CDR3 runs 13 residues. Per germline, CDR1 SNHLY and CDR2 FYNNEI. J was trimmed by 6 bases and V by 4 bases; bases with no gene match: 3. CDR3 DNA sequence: TGTGCCAGCAGTGGGCTAGCGGGAGTCGAGCAGTACTTC. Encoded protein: CASSGLAGVEQYF.

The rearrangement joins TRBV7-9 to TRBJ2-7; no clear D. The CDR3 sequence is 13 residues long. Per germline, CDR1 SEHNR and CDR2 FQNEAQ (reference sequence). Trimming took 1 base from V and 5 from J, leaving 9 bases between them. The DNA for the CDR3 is TGTGCCAGCAGCTTAGGGGGATTCAACGAGCAGTACTTC. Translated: CASSLGGFNEQYF. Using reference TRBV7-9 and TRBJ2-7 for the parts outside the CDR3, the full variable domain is DTGVSQNPRHKITKRGQNVTFRCDPISEHNRLYWYRQTLGQGPEFLTYFQNEAQLEKSRLLSDRFSAERPKGSFSTLEIQRTEQGDSAMYLCASSLGGFNEQYFGPGTRLTVT.

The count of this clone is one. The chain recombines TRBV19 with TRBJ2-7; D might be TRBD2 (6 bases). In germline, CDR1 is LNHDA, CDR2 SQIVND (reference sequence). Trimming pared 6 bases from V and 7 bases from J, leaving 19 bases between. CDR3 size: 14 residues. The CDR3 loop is CASSPRDFNLEQYF. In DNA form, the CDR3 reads TGTGCCAGTAGCCCCCGGGACTTTAACTTAGAGCAGTACTTC. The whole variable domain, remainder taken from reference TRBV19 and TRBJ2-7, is DGGITQSPKYLFRKEGQNVTLSCEQNLNHDAMYWYRQDPGQGLRLIYYSQIVNDFQKGDIAEGYSVSREKKESFPLTVTSAQKNPTAFYLCASSPRDFNLEQYFGPGTRLTVT.

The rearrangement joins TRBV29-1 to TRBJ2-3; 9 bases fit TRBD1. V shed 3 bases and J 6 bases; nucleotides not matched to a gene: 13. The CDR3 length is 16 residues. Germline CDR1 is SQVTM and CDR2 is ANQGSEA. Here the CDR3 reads CSVDGIRDRVWDTQYF. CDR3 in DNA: TGCAGCGTTGATGGAATCCGGGACAGGGTTTGGGATACGCAGTATTTT.

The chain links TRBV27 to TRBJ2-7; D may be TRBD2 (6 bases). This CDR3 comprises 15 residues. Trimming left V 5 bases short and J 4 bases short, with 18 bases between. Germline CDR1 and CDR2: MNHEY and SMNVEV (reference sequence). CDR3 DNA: TGTGCCAGCAGTCCCTTGGGGCAAAGCGGGTACGAGCAGTACTTC. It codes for CASSPLGQSGYEQYF.

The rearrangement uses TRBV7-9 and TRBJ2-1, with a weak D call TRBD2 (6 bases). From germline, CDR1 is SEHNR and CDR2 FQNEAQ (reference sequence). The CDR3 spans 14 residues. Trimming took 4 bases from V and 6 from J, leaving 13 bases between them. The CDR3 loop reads CASSSPGRGNEQFF. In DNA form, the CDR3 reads TGTGCCAGCAGCTCCCCCGGGAGAGGCAATGAGCAGTTCTTC.